This T cell receptor beta chain was recorded in a study of CD8 T cells in ankylosing spondylitis. Study-wide findings and caveats: There was reportedly significant enrichment of clones that were disease-linked in matched ankylosing spondylitis synovial fluid.

Via MiXCR, TCRdb re-called the 5' RACE reads, giving one row per CDR3 protein. The table lists around 150,000 distinct CDR3 sequences, roughly 34% of them singletons, with approximately 6% in the top ten. Germline V lookup: CDR1 SEHNR, CDR2 FQNEAQ (reference sequence). The V end was cut by 4 bases, the J end by 3 bases, with 15 bases between. This CDR3 is 16 amino acids long. This clonotype is labeled as medium-sized. Its antigen is unknown. J is TRBJ2-2 and V is TRBV7-9; possible D gene TRBD2, 6 bases. The sample consisted of synovial fluid, either unsorted or a sorted T cell fraction (not recorded which). The clonotype was recovered from a male donor with ankylosing spondylitis. CDR3 sequence: CASSSPLGGDTGELFF. The CDR3 DNA follows: TGTGCCAGCAGCTCCCCCCTCGGGGGAGACACCGGGGAGCTGTTTTTT.